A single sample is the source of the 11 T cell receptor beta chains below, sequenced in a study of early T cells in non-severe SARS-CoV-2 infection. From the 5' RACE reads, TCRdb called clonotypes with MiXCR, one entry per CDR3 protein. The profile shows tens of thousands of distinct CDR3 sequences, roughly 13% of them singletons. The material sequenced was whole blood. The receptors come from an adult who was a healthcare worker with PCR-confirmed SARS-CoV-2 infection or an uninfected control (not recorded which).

Here the CDR3 DNA reads TGTGCCAGCAGGGGGACAGGGTCCGGATATTACTACGAGCAGTACTTC. Translated: CASRGTGSGYYYEQYF. This chain joins TRBV28 and TRBJ2-7; 9 positions match TRBD1. V lost 6 bases and J lost 3; bases outside the gene matches: 12. The CDR3 is 16 amino acids. CDR1 is MDHEN and CDR2 is SYDVKM in the germline V gene.

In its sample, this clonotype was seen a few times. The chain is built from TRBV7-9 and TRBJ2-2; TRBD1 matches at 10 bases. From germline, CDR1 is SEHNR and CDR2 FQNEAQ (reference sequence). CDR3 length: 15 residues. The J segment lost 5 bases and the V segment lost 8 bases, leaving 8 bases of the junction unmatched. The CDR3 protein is CASVEDRGETGELFF. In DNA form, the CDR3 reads TGTGCCAGCGTCGAGGACAGGGGGGAAACCGGGGAGCTGTTTTTT.

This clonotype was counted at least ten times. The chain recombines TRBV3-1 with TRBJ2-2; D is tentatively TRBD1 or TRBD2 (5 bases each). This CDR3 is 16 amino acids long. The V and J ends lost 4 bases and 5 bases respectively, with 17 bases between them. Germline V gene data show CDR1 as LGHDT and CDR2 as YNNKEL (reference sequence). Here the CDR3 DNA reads TGTGCCAGCAGCCCTGGGATGAGTGAGGGGACCGGGGAGCTGTTTTTT. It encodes CASSPGMSEGTGELFF.

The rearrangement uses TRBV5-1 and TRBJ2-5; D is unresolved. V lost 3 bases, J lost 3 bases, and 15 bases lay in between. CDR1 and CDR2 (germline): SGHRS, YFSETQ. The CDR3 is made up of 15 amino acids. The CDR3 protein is CASSSPASLEETQYF. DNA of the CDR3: TGCGCCAGCAGCTCACCCGCGTCATTGGAAGAGACCCAGTACTTC.

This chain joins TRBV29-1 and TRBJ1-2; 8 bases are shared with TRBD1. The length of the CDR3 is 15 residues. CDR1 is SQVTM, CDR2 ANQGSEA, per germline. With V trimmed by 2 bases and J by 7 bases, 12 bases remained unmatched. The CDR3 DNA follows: TGCAGCGTTGAATTTAGGGCAGGGGGCGTCCGTGGCTACACCTTC. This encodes CSVEFRAGGVRGYTF.

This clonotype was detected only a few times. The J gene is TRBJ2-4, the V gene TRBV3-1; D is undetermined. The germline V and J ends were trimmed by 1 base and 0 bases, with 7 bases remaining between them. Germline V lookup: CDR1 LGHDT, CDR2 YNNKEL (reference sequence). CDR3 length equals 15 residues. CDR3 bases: TGTGCCAGCAGCCAAGTCGGGTTAGCCAAAAACATTCAGTACTTC. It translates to CASSQVGLAKNIQYF.

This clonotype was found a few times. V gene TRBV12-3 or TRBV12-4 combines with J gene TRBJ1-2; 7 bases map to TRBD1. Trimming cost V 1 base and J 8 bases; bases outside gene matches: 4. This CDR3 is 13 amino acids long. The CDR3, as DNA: TGTGCCAGCAGTTTAGATAACAGGGGCGGCTACACCTTC. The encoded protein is CASSLDNRGGYTF.

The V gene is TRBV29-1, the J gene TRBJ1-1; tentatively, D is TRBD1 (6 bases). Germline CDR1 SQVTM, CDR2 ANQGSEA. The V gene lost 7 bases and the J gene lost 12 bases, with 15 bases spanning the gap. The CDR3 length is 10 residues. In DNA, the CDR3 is TGCAGCGCTCTGGGGGCCGACCCTTTCTTT. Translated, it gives CSALGADPFF.

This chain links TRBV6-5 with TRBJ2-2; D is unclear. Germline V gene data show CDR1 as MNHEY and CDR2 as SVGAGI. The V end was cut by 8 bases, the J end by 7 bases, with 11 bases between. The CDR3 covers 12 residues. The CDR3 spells CASYTTGGELFF. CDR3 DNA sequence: TGTGCCAGCTATACCACGGGCGGGGAGCTGTTTTTT.

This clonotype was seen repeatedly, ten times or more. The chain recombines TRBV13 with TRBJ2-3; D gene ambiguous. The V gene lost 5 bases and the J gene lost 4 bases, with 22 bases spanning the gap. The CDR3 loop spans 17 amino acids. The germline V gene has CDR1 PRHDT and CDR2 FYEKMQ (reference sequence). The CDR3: CASSPQKGSLFADTQYF. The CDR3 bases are TGTGCCAGCAGCCCTCAGAAAGGTTCTTTATTCGCAGATACGCAGTATTTT.

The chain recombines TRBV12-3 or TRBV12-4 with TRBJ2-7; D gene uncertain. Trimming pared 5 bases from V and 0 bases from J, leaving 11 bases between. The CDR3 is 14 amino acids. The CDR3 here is CASSLMGHSYEQYF. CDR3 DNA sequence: TGTGCCAGCAGTCTGATGGGCCACTCCTACGAGCAGTACTTC.